This TCR beta chain was recovered during a study of OX40 agonist ivuxolimab in advanced cancers. Overall study context: Ivuxolimab doses were 0.01, 0.1, 0.3, 1.5, 3 or 10 mg/kg every 2 weeks. Study-wide findings and caveats: The work left the antigen specificity of expanded peripheral T cells undetermined. Expanded clones were, on average, more numerous in CD8+ T cells than in CD4+.

Trimming pared 0 bases from V and 11 bases from J, leaving 8 bases between. The germline gives CDR1 SGHDN, CDR2 FVKESK. There are 12 residues in the CDR3. Sequencing was performed with immunoSEQ multiplex PCR; in TCRdb, only in-frame clones are kept and a portion is missing. The table has more than 80,000 clones, about 90% seen once. As regards this clone: What it binds is not known.

The chain employs TRBV14 and TRBJ2-1; D remains ambiguous. This TCR was recovered from an adult with an advanced solid tumor such as melanoma, head and neck, liver or kidney cancer. Sequenced material: CD4+ or CD8+ T cells sorted from blood, taken in a trial of the OX40 agonist ivuxolimab. Written as DNA, the CDR3 is TGTGCCAGCAGCCAAGATCGGCTTAAGCAGTTCTTC. Translated, it gives CASSQDRLKQFF.